The T cell receptor beta chain described here comes from a study of control samples from healthy donors and cancer patients. Sequencing used immunoSEQ multiplex PCR; TCRdb keeps in-frame clones, though not all of them. The table lists about 60,000 clones, 90% to 96% of them singletons. This CDR3 comprises 13 residues. Germline CDR1 is SGHNT and CDR2 is YYREEE (reference sequence). Trimming removed 6 bases from V and 1 base from J; junction bases left unmatched: 4. This clone was counted between two and nine times. Sequencing was done on a sample of blood. This TCR came from a woman under 30 in good health. The V and J genes are TRBV5-4 and TRBJ2-7; 7 bases match TRBD1. CDR3 loop: CASKVDRSYEQYF. The CDR3 region has the DNA TGTGCCAGCAAGGTGGACAGGTCCTACGAGCAGTACTTC.